This T cell receptor (beta chain) was recorded in a study of cytomegalovirus exposure and HLA in healthy donors. General study findings and limits: In an earlier analysis, productive rearrangement rates for most beta V segments clustered near 90% or 30%. Cytomegalovirus-associated status was assigned to about 160 TCR beta chains.

Germline values: CDR1 SGHVS, CDR2 FQNEAQ. After removal of 5 bases from V and 4 bases from J, the junction contained 12 bases not matched to a gene. This CDR3 has 16 amino acids. The PCR made use of 60 Vbeta and 13 Jbeta primers. The assay was immunoSEQ multiplex PCR, and TCRdb's table has in-frame clones only and misses some. In the table there are roughly 49,000 clones, 75% to 80% of which are singletons. On this clone: No antigen is known for it.

The chain combines TRBV7-8 with TRBJ1-2; 8 nucleotides line up with TRBD1. The clonotype comes from a woman aged 35 to 49 in good health and CMV-seropositive. Input material: PBMCs. The CDR3: CASSKDRGQESYGYTF. The CDR3 coding sequence is TGTGCCAGCAGCAAAGACAGGGGACAGGAGTCCTATGGCTACACCTTC.